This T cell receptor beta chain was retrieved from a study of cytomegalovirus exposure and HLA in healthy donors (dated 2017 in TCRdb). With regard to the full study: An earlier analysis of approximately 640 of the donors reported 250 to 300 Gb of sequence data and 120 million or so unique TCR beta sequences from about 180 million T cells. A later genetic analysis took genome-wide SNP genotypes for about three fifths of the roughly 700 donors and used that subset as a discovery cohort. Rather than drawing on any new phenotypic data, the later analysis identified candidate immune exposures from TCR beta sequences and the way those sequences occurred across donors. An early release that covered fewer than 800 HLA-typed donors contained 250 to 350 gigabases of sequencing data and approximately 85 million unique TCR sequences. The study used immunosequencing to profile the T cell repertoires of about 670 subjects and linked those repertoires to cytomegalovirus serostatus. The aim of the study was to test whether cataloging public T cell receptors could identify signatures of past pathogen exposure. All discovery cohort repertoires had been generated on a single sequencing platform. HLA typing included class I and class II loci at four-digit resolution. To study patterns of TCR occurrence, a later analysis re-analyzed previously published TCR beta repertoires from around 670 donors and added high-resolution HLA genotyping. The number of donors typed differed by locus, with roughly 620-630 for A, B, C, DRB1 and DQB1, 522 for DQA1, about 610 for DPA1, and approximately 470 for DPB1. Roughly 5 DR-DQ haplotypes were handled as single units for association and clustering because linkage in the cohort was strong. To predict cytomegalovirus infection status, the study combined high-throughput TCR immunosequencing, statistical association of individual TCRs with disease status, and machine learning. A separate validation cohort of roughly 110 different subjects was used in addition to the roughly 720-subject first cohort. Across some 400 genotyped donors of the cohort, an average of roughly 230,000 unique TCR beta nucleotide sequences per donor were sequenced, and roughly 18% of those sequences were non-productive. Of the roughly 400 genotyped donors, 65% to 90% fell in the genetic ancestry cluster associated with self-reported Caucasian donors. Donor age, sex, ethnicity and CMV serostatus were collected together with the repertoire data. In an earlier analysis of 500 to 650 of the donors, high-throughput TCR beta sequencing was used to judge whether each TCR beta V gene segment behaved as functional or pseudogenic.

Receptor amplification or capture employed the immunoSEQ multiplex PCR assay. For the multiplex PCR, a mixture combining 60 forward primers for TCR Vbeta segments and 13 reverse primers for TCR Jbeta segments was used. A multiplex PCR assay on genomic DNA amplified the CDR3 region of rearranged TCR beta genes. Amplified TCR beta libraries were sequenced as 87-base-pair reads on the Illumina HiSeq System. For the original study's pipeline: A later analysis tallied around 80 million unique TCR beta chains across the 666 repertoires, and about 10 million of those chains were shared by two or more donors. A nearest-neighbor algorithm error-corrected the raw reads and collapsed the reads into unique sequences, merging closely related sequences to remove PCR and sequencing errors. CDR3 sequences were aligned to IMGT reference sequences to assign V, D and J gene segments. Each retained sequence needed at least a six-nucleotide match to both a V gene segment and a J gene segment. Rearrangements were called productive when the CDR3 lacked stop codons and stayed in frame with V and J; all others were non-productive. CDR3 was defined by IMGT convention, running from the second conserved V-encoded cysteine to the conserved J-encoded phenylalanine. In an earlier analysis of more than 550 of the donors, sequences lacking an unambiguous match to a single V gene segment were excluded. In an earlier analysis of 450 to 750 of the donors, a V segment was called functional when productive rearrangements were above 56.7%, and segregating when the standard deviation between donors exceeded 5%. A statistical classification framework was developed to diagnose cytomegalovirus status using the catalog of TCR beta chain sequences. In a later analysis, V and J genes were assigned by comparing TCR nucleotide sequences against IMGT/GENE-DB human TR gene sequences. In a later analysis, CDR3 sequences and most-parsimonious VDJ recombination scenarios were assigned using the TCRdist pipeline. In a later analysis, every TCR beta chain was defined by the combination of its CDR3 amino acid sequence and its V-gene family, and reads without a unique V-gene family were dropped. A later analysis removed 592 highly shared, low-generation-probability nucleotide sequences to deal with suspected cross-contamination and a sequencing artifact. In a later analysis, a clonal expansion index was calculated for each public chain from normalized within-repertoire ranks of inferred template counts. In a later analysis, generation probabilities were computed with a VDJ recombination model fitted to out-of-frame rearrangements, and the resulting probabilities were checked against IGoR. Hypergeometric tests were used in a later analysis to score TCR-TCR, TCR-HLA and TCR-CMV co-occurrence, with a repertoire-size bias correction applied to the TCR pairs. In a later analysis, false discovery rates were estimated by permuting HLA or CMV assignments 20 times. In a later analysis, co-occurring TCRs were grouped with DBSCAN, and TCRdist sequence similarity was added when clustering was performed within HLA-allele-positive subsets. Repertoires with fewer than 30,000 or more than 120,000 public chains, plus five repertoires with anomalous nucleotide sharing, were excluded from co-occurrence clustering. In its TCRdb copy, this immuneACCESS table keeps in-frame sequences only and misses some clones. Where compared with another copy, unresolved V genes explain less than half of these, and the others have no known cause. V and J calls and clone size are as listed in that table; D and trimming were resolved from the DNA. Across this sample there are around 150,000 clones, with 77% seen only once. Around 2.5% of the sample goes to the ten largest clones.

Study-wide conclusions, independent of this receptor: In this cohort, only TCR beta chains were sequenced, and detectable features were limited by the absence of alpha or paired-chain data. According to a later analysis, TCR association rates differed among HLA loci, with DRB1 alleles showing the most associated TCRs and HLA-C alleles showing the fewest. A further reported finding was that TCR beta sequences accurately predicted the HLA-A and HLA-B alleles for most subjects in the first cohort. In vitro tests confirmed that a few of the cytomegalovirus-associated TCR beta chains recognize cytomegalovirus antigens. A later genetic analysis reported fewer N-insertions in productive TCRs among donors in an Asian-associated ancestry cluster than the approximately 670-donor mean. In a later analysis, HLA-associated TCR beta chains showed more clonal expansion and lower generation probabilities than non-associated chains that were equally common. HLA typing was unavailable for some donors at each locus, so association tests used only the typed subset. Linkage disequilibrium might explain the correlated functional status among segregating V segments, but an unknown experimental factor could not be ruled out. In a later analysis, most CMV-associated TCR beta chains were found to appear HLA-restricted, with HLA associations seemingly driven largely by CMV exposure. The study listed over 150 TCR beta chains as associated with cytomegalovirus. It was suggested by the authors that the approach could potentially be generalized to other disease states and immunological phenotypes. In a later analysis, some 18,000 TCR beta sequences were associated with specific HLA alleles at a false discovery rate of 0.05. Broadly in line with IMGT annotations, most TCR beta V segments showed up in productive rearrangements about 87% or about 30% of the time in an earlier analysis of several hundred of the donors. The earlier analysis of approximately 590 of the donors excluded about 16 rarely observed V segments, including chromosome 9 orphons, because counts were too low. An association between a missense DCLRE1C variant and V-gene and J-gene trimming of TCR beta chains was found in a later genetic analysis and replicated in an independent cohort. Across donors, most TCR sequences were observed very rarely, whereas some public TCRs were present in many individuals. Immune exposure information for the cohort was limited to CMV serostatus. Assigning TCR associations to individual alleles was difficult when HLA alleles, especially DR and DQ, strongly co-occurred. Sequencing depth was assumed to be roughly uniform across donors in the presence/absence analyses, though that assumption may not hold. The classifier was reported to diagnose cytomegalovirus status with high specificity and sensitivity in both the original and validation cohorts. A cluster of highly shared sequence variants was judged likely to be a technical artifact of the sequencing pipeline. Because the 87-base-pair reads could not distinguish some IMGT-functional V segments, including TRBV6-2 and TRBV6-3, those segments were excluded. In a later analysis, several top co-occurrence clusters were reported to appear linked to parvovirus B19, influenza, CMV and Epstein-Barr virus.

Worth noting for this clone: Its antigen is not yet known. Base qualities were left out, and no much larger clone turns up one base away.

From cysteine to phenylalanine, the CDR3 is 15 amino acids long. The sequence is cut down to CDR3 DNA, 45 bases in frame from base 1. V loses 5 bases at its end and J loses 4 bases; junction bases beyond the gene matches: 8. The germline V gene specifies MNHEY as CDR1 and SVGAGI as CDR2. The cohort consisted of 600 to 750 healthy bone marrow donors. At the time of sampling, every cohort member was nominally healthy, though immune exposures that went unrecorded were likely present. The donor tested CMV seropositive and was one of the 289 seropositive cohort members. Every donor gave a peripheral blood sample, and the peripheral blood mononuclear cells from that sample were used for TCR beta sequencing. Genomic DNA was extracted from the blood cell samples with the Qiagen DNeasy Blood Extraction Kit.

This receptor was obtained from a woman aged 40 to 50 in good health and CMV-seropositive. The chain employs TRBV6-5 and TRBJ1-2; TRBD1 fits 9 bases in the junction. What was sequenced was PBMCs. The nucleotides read TGTGCCAGCAGTCCTGGGACAGGGACGCTCTATGGCTACACCTTC. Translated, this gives CASSPGTGTLYGYTF.